This is a list of T cell receptor beta chains from one sample in a study of shared clonotypes between healthy human individuals. Assay used: immunoSEQ multiplex PCR; TCRdb lists only in-frame clones, some missing. Here the sample spans some 2,000,000 clones, approximately 94% being singletons. The sample taken for sequencing was naive CD8+ T cells sorted from blood. These receptors all come from a man between 18 and 35 years old in good health. The CDR3 runs from the conserved cysteine through the conserved F or W. A D gene is named only where the DNA matches it firmly. The size of a clone is reported for some rows only, either as once, few or many, or as a class for expanded clones.

j_call v_call clone_size d_call cdr3_aa cdr3_nt
TRBJ2-7 TRBV28 - TRBD1 CASSVGTGLLSSYEQYF TGTGCCAGCAGTGTCGGGACAGGTCTTCTTTCCTCCTACGAGCAGTACTTC
TRBJ2-1 TRBV12-5 - TRBD2 CASGSGTSGAHYNEQFF TGTGCTAGTGGCAGCGGGACTAGCGGGGCTCACTACAATGAGCAGTTCTTC
TRBJ2-7 TRBV6-6 few TRBD2 CASSYGGGGYEQYF TGTGCCAGCAGTTACGGGGGGGGAGGCTACGAGCAGTACTTC
TRBJ2-5 TRBV12-5 - TRBD1 CASGLGTGGRETQYF TGTGCTAGTGGTTTGGGGACAGGGGGCAGGGAGACCCAGTACTTC
TRBJ1-3 TRBV7-6 once - CASTPQSSLTSGNTIYF TGTGCCAGCACCCCCCAGTCTTCTCTTACCTCTGGAAACACCATATATTTT
TRBJ1-6 TRBV19 - TRBD1 CASSLGQGPKSPLHF TGTGCCAGTAGTCTCGGACAGGGTCCCAAATCACCCCTCCACTTT
TRBJ2-1 TRBV19 - - CASSIGFYNEQFF TGTGCCAGTAGTATAGGGTTTTACAATGAGCAGTTCTTC
TRBJ2-3 TRBV28 - - CASSSLVGATDTQYF TGTGCCAGCAGTTCTCTCGTGGGGGCCACAGATACGCAGTATTTT
TRBJ2-1 TRBV2 - TRBD2 CASFSGRDYNEQFF TGTGCCAGCTTTAGCGGGAGAGACTACAATGAGCAGTTCTTC
TRBJ1-5 TRBV5-8 once - CASSSLYREASRWQPQHF TGTGCCAGCAGCTCACTGTATAGGGAGGCGTCTCGCTGGCAGCCCCAGCATTTT
TRBJ2-7 TRBV4-3 - - CASSQAGRDYEQYF TGCGCCAGCAGCCAAGCGGGACGAGACTACGAGCAGTACTTC
TRBJ2-7 TRBV4-1 - - CASSQERGALYEQYF TGCGCCAGCAGCCAAGAGAGGGGGGCCCTCTACGAGCAGTACTTC
TRBJ2-6 TRBV5-6 - - CASSLWYSGANVLTF TGTGCCAGCAGCCTTTGGTACTCTGGGGCCAACGTCCTGACTTTC
TRBJ1-5 TRBV4-1 - TRBD1 CGLHGTGACSNQPQHF TGCGGCCTTCATGGTACAGGGGCCTGTAGCAATCAGCCCCAGCATTTT
TRBJ2-7 TRBV2 - - CASSAIPGLSSYEQYF TGTGCCAGCAGCGCTATCCCAGGGCTTTCCTCCTACGAGCAGTACTTC
TRBJ2-7 TRBV4-1 - - CASSQVPPYEQYF TGCGCCAGCAGCCAAGTTCCTCCCTACGAGCAGTACTTC
TRBJ1-2 TRBV9 - - CASSVGGGDGYTF TGTGCCAGCAGCGTAGGGGGCGGGGATGGCTACACCTTC
TRBJ2-5 TRBV11-2 - TRBD2 CASSSVTGTSGEETQYF TGTGCCAGCAGCTCTGTAACCGGGACTAGCGGGGAAGAGACCCAGTACTTC
TRBJ2-1 TRBV27 - TRBD2 CASAPPSGVFNEQFF TGTGCCAGCGCCCCCCCTAGCGGGGTCTTTAATGAGCAGTTCTTC
TRBJ1-5 TRBV4-1 - TRBD1 CASSQFHSRTGERPQHF TGCGCCAGCAGCCAATTTCACTCTAGGACAGGGGAAAGGCCCCAGCATTTT
TRBJ2-1 TRBV7-9 - - CASSPPVSSSYNEQFF TGTGCCAGCAGCCCCCCGGTCAGTAGCTCCTACAATGAGCAGTTCTTC
TRBJ2-1 TRBV14 - - CASSQSYNEQFF TGTGCCAGCAGCCAGAGCTACAATGAGCAGTTCTTC
TRBJ2-1 TRBV10-2 - TRBD1 CASTLQGALNEQFF TGCGCCAGCACTCTACAGGGGGCGCTGAATGAGCAGTTCTTC
TRBJ2-3 TRBV7-9 - - CASSLGAPEITDTQYF TGTGCCAGCAGCTTAGGGGCCCCAGAGATCACAGATACGCAGTATTTT
TRBJ2-7 TRBV4-3 - - CASSQDRGGYEQYF TGCGCCAGCAGCCAAGATAGGGGCGGGTACGAGCAGTACTTC
TRBJ2-7 TRBV6-6 - TRBD2 CASRTTSGNYEQYF TGTGCCAGCAGAACGACTAGCGGGAACTACGAGCAGTACTTC
TRBJ1-6 TRBV15 - - CATSRQGSDSPLHF TGTGCCACCAGCAGACAGGGGTCTGATTCACCCCTCCACTTT